These 18 T cell receptor beta chains originate from one sample sequenced in a study of cytomegalovirus exposure and HLA in healthy donors (TCRdb year 2017). The method behind the library was the immunoSEQ multiplex PCR assay. A mixture of 60 forward primers for TCR Vbeta segments and 13 reverse primers for TCR Jbeta segments was used in the multiplex PCR. TCRdb limited this immuneACCESS table to in-frame rearrangements with V and J called. A share of clones is missing; checked studies link under half to unresolved V genes, and the rest is unexplained. The sample table lists about 130,000 clones, over 70% of them with a count of one. The ten largest clones add up to under 3.5% of the sample. The sequencing sample was made of PBMCs. These receptors all stem from a woman aged 50 to 60 in good health and CMV-seronegative.

This clone was seen a handful of times. The chain has TRBV7-9 and TRBJ1-1; D is unresolved. V lost 0 bases and J 5 bases, leaving 4 bases between the germline ends. The CDR3 covers 12 residues. CDR1 is SEHNR and CDR2 is FQNEAQ in the germline V gene (reference sequence). DNA for the CDR3: TGTGCCAGCAGCTTAGCCGGGACTGAAGCTTTCTTT. This codes for CASSLAGTEAFF.

The CDR3 reads CASSRDQRAPSYEQYF. CDR3 nucleotide sequence: TGTGCCAGCAGCCGCGACCAGAGGGCGCCCTCCTACGAGCAGTACTTC. This chain joins TRBV7-2 and TRBJ2-7; perhaps TRBD2 as D (5 bases). The germline gives CDR1 SGHTA, CDR2 FQGNSA. The ends were cut back, 5 bases at V and 0 bases at J, with 17 bases in the middle. This CDR3 has 16 residues.

This rearrangement joins TRBV18 to TRBJ2-5, with a possible D match to TRBD2 (6 bases). There are 15 residues in the CDR3. Trimming removed 3 bases at V and 6 bases at J, with 17 bases between. Germline V gene sequence: CDR1 KGHSH, CDR2 LQKENI. The chain's CDR3 is CASSPGWDLSQTQYF. CDR3 nucleotides: TGTGCCAGCTCACCGGGTTGGGACTTAAGTCAGACCCAGTACTTC.

J is TRBJ1-4 and V is TRBV7-5; the table's D call, TRBD1, has no DNA check behind it. TRBV7-5 is given as a pseudogene. The CDR3 has 15 residues. CDR3 residues: CARSLGDRDNEKLFF. The CDR3 DNA sequence: TGTGCCAGAAGCTTAGGGGACAGGGATAATGAAAAACTGTTTTTT.

V is TRBV29-1 and J is TRBJ1-2, with D tentatively TRBD1 (6 bases). Trimming shortened V by 7 bases and J by 4 bases, and 19 bases separated the two germline ends. CDR1 and CDR2 from the germline V gene are SQVTM and ANQGSEA. This CDR3 comprises 14 residues. The CDR3 spells CSAAGDTTSYGYTF. CDR3 sequence (DNA): TGCAGCGCCGCCGGGGACACGACATCCTATGGCTACACCTTC.

The CDR3 nucleotides are TGTGCCAGCTCACTACAACCGGGACTAACCACAGATACGCAGTATTTT. It is translated as CASSLQPGLTTDTQYF. V is TRBV18 and J is TRBJ2-3; TRBD2 agrees at 7 bases. Trimming took 4 bases from V and 2 from J; bases not matched to a gene: 9. The CDR3 runs to 16 residues. CDR1 is KGHSH, CDR2 LQKENI, per germline.

The J gene is TRBJ2-7, the V gene TRBV7-9; TRBD1 is a possible D gene (6 bases). Germline V lookup: CDR1 SEHNR, CDR2 FQNEAQ (reference sequence). The V end lost 7 bases, the J end lost 4 bases, and 17 bases lay between the germline ends. The CDR3 is 14 amino acids. The CDR3 sequence: CASIPPGAKYEQYF. CDR3 nucleotides: TGTGCCAGCATCCCTCCAGGGGCCAAGTACGAGCAGTACTTC. The full variable domain, in which reference TRBV7-9 and TRBJ2-7 provide the parts outside the CDR3, is DTGVSQNPRHKITKRGQNVTFRCDPISEHNRLYWYRQTLGQGPEFLTYFQNEAQLEKSRLLSDRFSAERPKGSFSTLEIQRTEQGDSAMYLCASIPPGAKYEQYFGPGTRLTVT.

The rearrangement uses TRBV11-2 and TRBJ1-2; a weak D match, TRBD1 (6 bases). V was clipped by 7 bases and J by 0 bases, with 12 bases between them. Per germline, CDR1 SGHAT and CDR2 FQNNGV. The CDR3 covers 14 residues. CDR3 DNA sequence: TGTGCCAGCACCCTAACAGGGTCTAACTATGGCTACACCTTC. Translated, it gives CASTLTGSNYGYTF.

This clone was seen only once. This chain joins TRBV2 and TRBJ2-3; 11 bases are shared with TRBD2. V was pared by 6 bases and J by 2 bases, with 7 bases of the junction left unmatched. CDR1 is SNHLY, CDR2 FYNNEI, per germline. The CDR3 sequence is 16 residues long. The CDR3: CASRLTSGSHTDTQYF. In nucleotides, the CDR3 is TGTGCCAGCAGACTCACTAGCGGGAGTCACACAGATACGCAGTATTTT.

This clone was seen a single time. This chain's CDR3 is CASSYSGSSYNEQFF. As DNA, the CDR3 is TGTGCCAGCAGTTACTCGGGTAGCTCCTACAATGAGCAGTTCTTC. The chain has TRBV6-6 and TRBJ2-7; D not resolved. The last part of the DNA fits TRBJ2-1 better; the J call may be wrong. The CDR3 contains 15 residues. Germline CDR1 and CDR2: MNHNY and SVGAGI (reference sequence).

Here the CDR3 DNA reads TGTGCCAGCAGCTTAGAGGGGGCTGGGGGTAATGAGCAGTTCTTC. Protein product: CASSLEGAGGNEQFF. The chain is built from TRBV7-2 and TRBJ2-1; 7 bases are a match to TRBD1. With 1 base clipped from V and 7 bases from J, the junction kept 7 bases outside the gene matches. The CDR3 consists of 15 residues. Germline V CDR1 and CDR2: SGHTA, FQGNSA.

This chain uses TRBV18 with TRBJ1-1, with 8 bases identical to TRBD1. Trimming took 3 bases from V and 8 from J; bases not matched to a gene: 8. This CDR3 has 14 amino acids. From germline, CDR1 is KGHSH and CDR2 LQKENI. CDR3 DNA: TGTGCCAGCTCACCTCAGGGACAGGCACTCGAAGCTTTCTTT. Its protein is CASSPQGQALEAFF.

The V call is TRBV7-2, the J call TRBJ2-7; tentative D call: TRBD1 (6 bases). Germline V gene data show CDR1 as SGHTA and CDR2 as FQGNSA. CDR3 length equals 15 residues. V shed 2 bases and J shed 2 bases, with 13 bases lying between them. CDR3 coding DNA: TGTGCCAGCAGCTTAACGTCCTCAGGGGCCTACGAGCAGTACTTC. It codes for CASSLTSSGAYEQYF.

This chain joins TRBV28 and TRBJ1-5; 8 bases agree with TRBD1. The CDR3 length is 16 residues. V was clipped by 1 base and J by 1 base; unmatched bases: 3. Germline lookup yields CDR1 MDHEN and CDR2 SYDVKM. DNA for the CDR3: TGTGCCAGCAGTTTATACTGGGACAGGAGCAATCAGCCCCAGCATTTT. Amino acid sequence: CASSLYWDRSNQPQHF.

The count of this clone is one. Other nucleotide sequences in the sample specify the same CDR3. The rearrangement links TRBV7-9 to TRBJ1-1; D possibly corresponds to TRBD1 (5 bases). V lost 5 bases, J lost 0 bases, and 10 bases lay in between. Germline V gene data show CDR1 as SEHNR and CDR2 as FQNEAQ (reference sequence). CDR3 length: 14 amino acids. The CDR3 bases are TGTGCCAGCAGCCTCGGGGGGTTGAACACTGAAGCTTTCTTT. It translates to CASSLGGLNTEAFF.

This chain connects TRBV5-1 to TRBJ1-3; perhaps TRBD1 as D (6 bases). Germline values: CDR1 SGHRS, CDR2 YFSETQ. Trimming cost V 6 bases and J 2 bases, with 18 bases left between them. The CDR3 has 16 residues. DNA for the CDR3: TGCGCCAGCACCCGAGAGGGGGTTTATACTGGAAACACCATATATTTT. Its protein product is CASTREGVYTGNTIYF.

In DNA, the CDR3 is TGTGCCTGGGACGGGTCTCGGGCCTACGAGCAGTACTTC. Residues: CAWDGSRAYEQYF. J is TRBJ2-7 and V is TRBV30; D unclear. This CDR3 has 13 amino acids. In germline, CDR1 is GTSNPN, CDR2 SVGIG (reference sequence). V lost 5 bases and J lost 2, with 13 bases in between.

The V gene is TRBV15, the J gene TRBJ1-2; 7 bases line up with TRBD1. J lost 3 bases, V lost 4 bases, and 2 bases had no gene match. Germline V gives CDR1 LNHNV, CDR2 YYDKDF (reference sequence). The CDR3 sequence is 13 residues long. CDR3 sequence: CATSKGQDYGYTF. The CDR3 DNA reads as TGTGCCACCAGCAAAGGACAGGACTATGGCTACACCTTC.